The 18 T cell receptor beta chains below were found in one sample sequenced in a study of blood T cells in healthy people across ages. Together with a sample-barcoded 5' primer, a J-beta primer mix was included in a second PCR lasting roughly 6 to 12 cycles. Via MiXCR, TCRdb re-called the 5' RACE reads, giving one row per CDR3 protein. The repertoire includes some 1.7 million distinct CDR3 sequences, 28% of them detected once, and 7.7% sits in the top ten. Material for sequencing was blood. Receptors originate from a woman aged 30 to 39 in good health.

The table lists this clonotype with a few counts. V is TRBV20-1 and J is TRBJ1-2; D gene uncertain. CDR1 DFQATT and CDR2 SNEGSKA come from the germline V gene (reference sequence). Trimming removed 1 base at V and 0 bases at J, with 12 bases between. The CDR3 runs 15 residues. DNA for the CDR3: TGCAGTGCTAGAGGGGGTGGGAGAGCTAACTATGGCTACACCTTC. Translating it yields CSARGGGRANYGYTF.

This clonotype turned up a few times. This chain connects TRBV7-9 to TRBJ1-5, with D perhaps TRBD1 (5 bases). Trimming stripped 5 bases from V and 7 bases from J, with 15 bases between. The CDR3 runs to 14 residues. Germline V gives CDR1 SEHNR, CDR2 FQNEAQ (reference sequence). The CDR3 here is CASSPWDPSQPQHF. CDR3 sequence (DNA): TGTGCCAGCAGCCCTTGGGACCCGAGCCAGCCCCAGCATTTT.

The chain joins TRBV24-1 to TRBJ2-7; no definite D call. The germline V gene has CDR1 KGHDR and CDR2 SFDVKD. The CDR3 sequence is 14 residues long. V lost 2 bases and J lost 2, with 9 bases in between. The CDR3 region has the DNA TGTGCCACCAGTGATTCCGACACTGCCTACGAGCAGTACTTC. Protein product: CATSDSDTAYEQYF.

A few counts support this clonotype. The rearrangement uses TRBV5-1 and TRBJ2-5; 10 nucleotides agree with TRBD2. The CDR3 spans 17 residues. V was pared by 4 bases and J by 1 base, with 10 bases of the junction left unmatched. Germline V gene sequence: CDR1 SGHRS, CDR2 YFSETQ. In nucleotides, the CDR3 is TGCGCCAGCAGCCTTTATAGCGGGAGGACGTTCCAAGAGACCCAGTACTTC. This codes for CASSLYSGRTFQETQYF.

This clonotype was counted only a few times. The rearrangement links TRBV5-4 to TRBJ2-7; 10 nucleotides align to TRBD1. Germline-derived CDR1 and CDR2 are SGHNT and YYREEE (reference sequence). This CDR3 is 16 amino acids long. V was clipped by 2 bases and J by 5 bases; unmatched bases: 10. This CDR3 is CASSFTSGTGVHEQYF. CDR3 in DNA: TGTGCCAGCAGCTTCACCTCCGGGACAGGGGTCCACGAGCAGTACTTC.

This clonotype turned up a few times. J is TRBJ1-6 and V is TRBV3-1; 8 nucleotides match TRBD1. The CDR3 has 17 residues. Germline CDR1 LGHDT, CDR2 YNNKEL (reference sequence). The trim removed 4 bases at V and 7 bases at J, leaving 12 bases unmatched. The CDR3 spells CASSPSITGTGNSPLHF. The CDR3 DNA reads TGTGCCAGCAGCCCGTCTATTACCGGGACAGGAAATTCACCCCTCCACTTT.

In its sample, this clonotype was seen a few times. The CDR3 nucleotides are TGTGCCAGCAGTCAACAGGGGAGAAGGGCTAACTATGGCTACACCTTC. Translating gives CASSQQGRRANYGYTF. V is TRBV6-6 and J is TRBJ1-2, with TRBD1 identical over 7 bases. The CDR3 sequence is 16 residues long. Per the germline V gene, CDR1 is MNHNY and CDR2 is SVGAGI (reference sequence). V was clipped by 5 bases and J by 0 bases; unmatched bases: 9.

The genes are TRBV3-1 and TRBJ1-2; 8 nucleotides agree with TRBD1. Germline CDR1 and CDR2: LGHDT and YNNKEL (reference sequence). The CDR3 has 16 residues. V lost 0 bases to trimming and J lost 3 bases; unmatched junction nucleotides: 6. This CDR3 reads CASSQDGQGADYGYTF. The CDR3 DNA reads TGTGCCAGCAGCCAAGACGGCCAGGGGGCGGACTATGGCTACACCTTC.

Of note for this clonotype: This sequence may be a read error, since a much larger clone differs from it by one base. J is TRBJ2-3 and V is TRBV7-2; no clear D gene. Germline V lookup: CDR1 SGHTA, CDR2 FQGNSA. V was trimmed by 9 bases and J by 1 base, leaving 14 bases between them. There are 14 residues in the CDR3. The CDR3 DNA follows: TGTGCCAGAAGCGCGACCGTAGGCACAGATACGCAGTATTTT. Translation gives CARSATVGTDTQYF.

This clonotype was detected a few times. The genes are TRBV10-3 and TRBJ2-6; D is ambiguous. Trimming cost V 11 bases and J 0 bases, with 11 bases left between them. From germline, CDR1 is ENHRY and CDR2 SYGVKD. The CDR3 is made up of 14 amino acids. For the CDR3, the DNA is TGTGCCTGCGCTCCGAGCTCTGGGGCCAACGTCCTGACTTTC. Its translation: CACAPSSGANVLTF.

This clonotype was counted once. Since a much larger clone is just one base distant, this may be a read error. The chain carries TRBV28 and TRBJ2-7; unclear D gene. The CDR3 has 12 residues. Per germline, CDR1 MDHEN and CDR2 SYDVKM. This chain's CDR3 is CASRQGGNERYF. In nucleotides, the CDR3 is TGTGCCAGCAGACAAGGTGGGAACGAGCGGTACTTC.

In its sample, this clonotype was seen a few times. This chain links TRBV5-1 with TRBJ2-1; D gene ambiguous. The CDR3 is 13 residues long. V was trimmed by 0 bases and J by 12 bases, leaving 13 bases between them. Per germline, CDR1 SGHRS and CDR2 YFSETQ. CDR3 loop: CASSLDNYVGQFF. As DNA, the CDR3 is TGCGCCAGCAGCTTGGATAACTACGTGGGGCAGTTCTTC.

This chain links TRBV27 with TRBJ2-5; D gene ambiguous. There are 13 residues in the CDR3. V dropped 1 base and J dropped 5 bases, with 8 bases sitting between them. Germline CDR1 is MNHEY and CDR2 is SMNVEV (reference sequence). The CDR3 DNA reads TGTGCCAGCAGTTTATGGCACTGGGAGACCCAGTACTTC. It is translated as CASSLWHWETQYF.

The CDR3 DNA sequence: TGTGCCAGCAGCTCCGGGACCAACACAGATACGCAGTATTTT. It translates to CASSSGTNTDTQYF. J is TRBJ2-3 and V is TRBV7-2, with D perhaps being TRBD1 or TRBD2 (5 bases each). The germline V gene encodes CDR1 SGHTA and CDR2 FQGNSA. The CDR3 covers 14 residues. Trimming stripped 4 bases from V and 2 bases from J, with 10 bases between.

This sequence joins TRBV24-1 and TRBJ2-3, with a tentative D call TRBD2 (5 bases). Germline V CDR1 and CDR2: KGHDR, SFDVKD. CDR3 length: 13 amino acids. V was shortened by 9 bases and J by 0 bases, with 9 bases between the two germline ends. The CDR3 nucleotides read TGTGCCACCGGGGAGCAGAGCACAGATACGCAGTATTTT. Translated, it gives CATGEQSTDTQYF.

The chain has TRBV20-1 and TRBJ2-5; D call uncertain. Germline loops: CDR1 DFQATT, CDR2 SNEGSKA (reference sequence). V was cut by 4 bases and J by 2 bases, with 11 bases left in between. The length of the CDR3 is 13 residues. In DNA, the CDR3 is TGCAGTGCTATCCGACGAGTTCAAGAGACCCAGTACTTC. Its translation is CSAIRRVQETQYF.

With respect to this clonotype: With a much larger clone just one base away, this may be a read error. The chain uses TRBV5-1 and TRBJ2-1, with 7 bases lining up with TRBD1. This CDR3 has 15 amino acids. Germline CDR1 SGHRS, CDR2 YFSETQ. For the CDR3, the DNA is TGCGCCAGCAGCTTGGCAGGACAGGTGGACAATGAGCAGTGCTTC. Its translation is CASSLAGQVDNEQCF.

This chain connects TRBV4-1 to TRBJ2-2, with 7 bases lining up with TRBD1. This CDR3 has 14 amino acids. V was clipped by 3 bases and J by 4 bases; unmatched bases: 2. The germline V gene has CDR1 MGHRA and CDR2 YSYEKL. CDR3 in amino acids: CASSQDRSTGELFF. CDR3 bases: TGCGCCAGCAGCCAGGACAGGAGCACCGGGGAGCTGTTTTTT.